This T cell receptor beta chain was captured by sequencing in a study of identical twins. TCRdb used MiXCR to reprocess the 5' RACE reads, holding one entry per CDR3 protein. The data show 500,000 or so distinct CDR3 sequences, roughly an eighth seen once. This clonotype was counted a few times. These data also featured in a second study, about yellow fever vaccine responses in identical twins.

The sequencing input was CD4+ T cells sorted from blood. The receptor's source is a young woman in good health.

The CDR3 coding sequence is TGTGCCAGCAGTGAACCCCGTACTAGCGGGGGGGACAATGAGCAGTTCTTC. Protein sequence: CASSEPRTSGGDNEQFF. This chain connects TRBV2 to TRBJ2-1; the match to TRBD2 covers 13 bases. CDR3 size: 17 residues. V trimming: 2 bases; J trimming: 5 bases; junction bases outside the gene matches: 6. CDR1 is SNHLY, CDR2 FYNNEI, per germline. Looking up the rest from reference TRBV2 and TRBJ2-1 gives the full variable domain: EPEVTQTPSHQVTQMGQEVILRCVPISNHLYFYWYRQILGQKVEFLVSFYNNEISEKSEIFDDQFSVERPDGSNFTLKIRSTKLEDSAMYFCASSEPRTSGGDNEQFFGPGTRLTVL.